The present entry profiles one TCR beta chain with its context. This entry comes from a study of blood T cell repertoires in COVID-19. Profiling relied on immunoSEQ multiplex PCR, and the TCRdb table lists in-frame clones only, not all of them. Of 35,000 to 40,000 clones in the sample, approximately 88% were seen once. With 4 bases clipped from V and 6 bases from J, the junction kept 13 bases outside the gene matches. The CDR3 extends over 17 amino acids. CDR1 and CDR2 from the germline V gene are MNHNS and SASEGT. This receptor was identified in a man in his fifties or sixties with active or convalescent COVID-19. The chain combines TRBV6-1 with TRBJ1-3, with 9 bases matching TRBD1. Material for sequencing was peripheral blood. This CDR3 is CASSAIGGQGGKNTIYF. In DNA form, the CDR3 reads TGTGCCAGCAGTGCTATTGGGGGACAGGGAGGAAAAAACACCATATATTTT.